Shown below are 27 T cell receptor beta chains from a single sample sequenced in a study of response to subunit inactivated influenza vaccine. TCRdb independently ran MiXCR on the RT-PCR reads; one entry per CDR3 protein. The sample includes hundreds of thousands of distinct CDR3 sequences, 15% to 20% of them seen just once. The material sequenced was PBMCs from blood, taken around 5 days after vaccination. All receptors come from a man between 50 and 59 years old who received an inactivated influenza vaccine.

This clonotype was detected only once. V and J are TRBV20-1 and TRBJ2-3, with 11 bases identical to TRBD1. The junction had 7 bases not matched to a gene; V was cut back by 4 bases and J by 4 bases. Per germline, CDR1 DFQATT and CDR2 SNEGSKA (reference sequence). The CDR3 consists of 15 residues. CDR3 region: CSATGPGQGADTQYF. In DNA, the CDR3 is TGCAGTGCTACGGGTCCGGGACAGGGGGCAGATACGCAGTATTTT.

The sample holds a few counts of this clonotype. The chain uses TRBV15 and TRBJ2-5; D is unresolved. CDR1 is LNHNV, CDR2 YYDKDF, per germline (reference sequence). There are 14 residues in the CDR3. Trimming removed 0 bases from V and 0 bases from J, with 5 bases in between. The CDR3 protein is CATSREGNQETQYF. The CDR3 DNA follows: TGTGCCACCAGCAGAGAAGGGAACCAAGAGACCCAGTACTTC.

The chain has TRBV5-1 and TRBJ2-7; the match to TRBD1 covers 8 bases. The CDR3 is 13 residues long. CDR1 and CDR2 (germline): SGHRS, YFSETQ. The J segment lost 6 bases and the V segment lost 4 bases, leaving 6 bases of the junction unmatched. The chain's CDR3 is CASSGQGRSEQYF. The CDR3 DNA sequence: TGCGCCAGCAGCGGACAGGGTCGGAGCGAGCAGTACTTC.

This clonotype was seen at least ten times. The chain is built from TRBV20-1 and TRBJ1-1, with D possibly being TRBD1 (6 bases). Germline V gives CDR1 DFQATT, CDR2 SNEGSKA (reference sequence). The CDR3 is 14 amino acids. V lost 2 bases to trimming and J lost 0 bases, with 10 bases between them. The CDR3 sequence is CSARRDTLNTEAFF. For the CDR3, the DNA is TGCAGTGCTAGACGGGACACCCTGAACACTGAAGCTTTCTTT.

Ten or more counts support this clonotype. CDR3 coding DNA: TGTGCCAGCAGCTCAGACAGGGGACCGCAGCCCCAGCATTTT. Amino acid sequence: CASSSDRGPQPQHF. This rearrangement joins TRBV5-5 to TRBJ1-5; 8 bases agree with TRBD1. The CDR3 covers 14 residues. J gave up 7 bases and V 3 bases, and 6 bases lay outside the gene matches. CDR1 and CDR2 from the germline V gene are SGHKS and YYEKEE (reference sequence).

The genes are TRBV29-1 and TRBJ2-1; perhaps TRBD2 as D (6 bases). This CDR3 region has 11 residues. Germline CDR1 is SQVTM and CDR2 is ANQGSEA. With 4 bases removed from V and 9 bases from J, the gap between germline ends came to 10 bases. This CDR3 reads CSVGAGPEQFF. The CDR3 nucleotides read TGCAGCGTTGGGGCGGGACCTGAGCAGTTCTTC.

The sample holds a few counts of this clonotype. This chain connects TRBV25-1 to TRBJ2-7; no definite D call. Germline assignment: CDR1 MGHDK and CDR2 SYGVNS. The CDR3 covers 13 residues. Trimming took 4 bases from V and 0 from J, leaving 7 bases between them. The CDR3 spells CASSALDSYEQYF. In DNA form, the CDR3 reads TGTGCCAGCAGTGCCCTGGACTCCTACGAGCAGTACTTC.

CDR3 loop: CSVADREAFF. CDR3 DNA: TGCAGCGTCGCTGACAGGGAAGCTTTCTTT. This rearrangement joins TRBV29-1 to TRBJ1-1; D might be TRBD1 (6 bases). V was shortened by 6 bases and J by 8 bases, with 10 bases between the two germline ends. Germline V gives CDR1 SQVTM, CDR2 ANQGSEA. CDR3 length equals 10 residues.

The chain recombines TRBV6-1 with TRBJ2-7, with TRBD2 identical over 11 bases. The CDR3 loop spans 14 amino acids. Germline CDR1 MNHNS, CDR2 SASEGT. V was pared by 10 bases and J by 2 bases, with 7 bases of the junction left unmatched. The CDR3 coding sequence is TGTGCCACCACCACTAGCGGGGGTCCCTACGAGCAGTACTTC. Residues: CATTTSGGPYEQYF.

The CDR3 loop is CASSSQLVYPGEEQYF. CDR3 nucleotides: TGTGCCAGCAGCTCTCAACTTGTGTATCCGGGAGAAGAGCAGTACTTC. The chain combines TRBV7-6 with TRBJ2-7; D may be TRBD2 (6 bases). The CDR3 is 16 amino acids. Germline loops: CDR1 SGHVS, CDR2 FNYEAQ. V gave up 4 bases and J gave up 7 bases, with 23 bases separating them.

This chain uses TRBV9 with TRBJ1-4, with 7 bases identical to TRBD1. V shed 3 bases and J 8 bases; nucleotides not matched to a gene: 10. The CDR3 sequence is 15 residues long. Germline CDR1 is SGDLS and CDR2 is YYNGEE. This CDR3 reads CASSGVTGTAEKLFF. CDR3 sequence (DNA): TGTGCCAGCAGCGGAGTTACCGGGACAGCCGAAAAACTGTTTTTT.

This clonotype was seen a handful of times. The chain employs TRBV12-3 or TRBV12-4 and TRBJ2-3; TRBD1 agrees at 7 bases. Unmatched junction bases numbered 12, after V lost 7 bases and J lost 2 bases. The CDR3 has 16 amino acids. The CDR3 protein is CASNTPGQQFTDTQYF. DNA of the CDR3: TGTGCCAGCAATACCCCGGGACAGCAATTCACAGATACGCAGTATTTT.

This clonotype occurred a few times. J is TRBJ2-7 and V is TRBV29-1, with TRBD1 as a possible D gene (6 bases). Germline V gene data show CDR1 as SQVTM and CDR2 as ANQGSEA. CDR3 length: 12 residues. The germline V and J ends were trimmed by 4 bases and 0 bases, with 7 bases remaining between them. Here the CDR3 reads CSVAGASYEQYF. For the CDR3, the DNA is TGCAGCGTTGCAGGGGCCTCCTACGAGCAGTACTTC.

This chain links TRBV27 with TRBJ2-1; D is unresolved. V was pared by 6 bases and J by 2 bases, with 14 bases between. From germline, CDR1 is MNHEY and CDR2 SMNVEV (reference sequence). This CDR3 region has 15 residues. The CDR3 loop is CASSPFSDPYNEQFF. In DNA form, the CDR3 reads TGTGCCAGCAGCCCATTCTCAGACCCCTACAATGAGCAGTTCTTC.

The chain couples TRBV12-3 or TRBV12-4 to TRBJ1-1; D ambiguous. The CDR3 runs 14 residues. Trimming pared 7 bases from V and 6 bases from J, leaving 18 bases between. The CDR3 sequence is CASTYLDPRSEAFF. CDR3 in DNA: TGTGCCAGCACCTACTTGGACCCCCGGTCTGAAGCTTTCTTT.

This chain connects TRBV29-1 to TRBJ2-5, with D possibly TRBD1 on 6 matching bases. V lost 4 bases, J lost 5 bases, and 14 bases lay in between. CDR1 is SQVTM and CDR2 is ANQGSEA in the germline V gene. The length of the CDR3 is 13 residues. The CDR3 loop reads CSVVSWQGETQYF. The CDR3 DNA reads TGCAGCGTTGTTTCCTGGCAGGGGGAGACCCAGTACTTC.

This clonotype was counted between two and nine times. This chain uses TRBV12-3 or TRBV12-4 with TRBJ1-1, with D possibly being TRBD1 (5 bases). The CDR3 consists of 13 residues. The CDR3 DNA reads TGTGCAACAAGTCAGACAGTTAACACTGAAGCTTTCTTT. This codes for CATSQTVNTEAFF.

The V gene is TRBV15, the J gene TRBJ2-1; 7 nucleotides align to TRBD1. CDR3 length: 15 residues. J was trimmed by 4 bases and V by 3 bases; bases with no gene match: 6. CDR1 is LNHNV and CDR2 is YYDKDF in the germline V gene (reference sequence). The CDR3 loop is CATSSSARGYNEQFF. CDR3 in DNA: TGTGCCACCAGCAGTAGCGCCAGGGGGTACAATGAGCAGTTCTTC.

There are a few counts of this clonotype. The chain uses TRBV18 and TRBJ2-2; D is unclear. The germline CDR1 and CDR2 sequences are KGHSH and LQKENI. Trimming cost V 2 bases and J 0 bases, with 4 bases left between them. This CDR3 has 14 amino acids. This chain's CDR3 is CASSPKANTGELFF. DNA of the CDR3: TGTGCCAGCTCACCAAAAGCGAACACCGGGGAGCTGTTTTTT.

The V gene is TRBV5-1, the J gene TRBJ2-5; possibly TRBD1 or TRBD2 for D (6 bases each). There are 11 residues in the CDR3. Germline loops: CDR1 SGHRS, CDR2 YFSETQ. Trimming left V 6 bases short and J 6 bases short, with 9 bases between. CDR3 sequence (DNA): TGCGCCAGCAAGGGGGGTCAGACCCAGTACTTC. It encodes CASKGGQTQYF.

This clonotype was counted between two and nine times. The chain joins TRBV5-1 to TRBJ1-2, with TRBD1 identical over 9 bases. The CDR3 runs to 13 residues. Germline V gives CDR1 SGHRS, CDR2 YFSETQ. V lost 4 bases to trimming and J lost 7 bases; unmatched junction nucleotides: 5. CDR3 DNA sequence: TGCGCCAGCAGCCCGACGGACAGGGGTGGCTACACCTTC. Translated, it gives CASSPTDRGGYTF.

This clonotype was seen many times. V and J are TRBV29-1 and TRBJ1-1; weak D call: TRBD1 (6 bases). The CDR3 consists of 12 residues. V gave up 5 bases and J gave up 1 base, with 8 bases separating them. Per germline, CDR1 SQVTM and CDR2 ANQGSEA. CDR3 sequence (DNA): TGCAGCGTTAAACAGGGGAACACTGAAGCTTTCTTT. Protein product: CSVKQGNTEAFF.

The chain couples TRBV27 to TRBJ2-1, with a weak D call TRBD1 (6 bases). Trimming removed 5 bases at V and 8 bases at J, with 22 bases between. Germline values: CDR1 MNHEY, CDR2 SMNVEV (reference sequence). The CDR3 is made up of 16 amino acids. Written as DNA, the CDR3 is TGTGCCAGCAGTCGCACCCCAGGGGTCCGCCTGGATGAGCAGTTCTTC. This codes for CASSRTPGVRLDEQFF.

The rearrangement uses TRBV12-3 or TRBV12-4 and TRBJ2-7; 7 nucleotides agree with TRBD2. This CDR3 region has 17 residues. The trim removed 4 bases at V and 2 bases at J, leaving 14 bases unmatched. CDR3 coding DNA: TGTGCCAGCAGTTCGGGTCGGGAGGCGGGAGCACCCTACGAGCAGTACTTC. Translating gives CASSSGREAGAPYEQYF.

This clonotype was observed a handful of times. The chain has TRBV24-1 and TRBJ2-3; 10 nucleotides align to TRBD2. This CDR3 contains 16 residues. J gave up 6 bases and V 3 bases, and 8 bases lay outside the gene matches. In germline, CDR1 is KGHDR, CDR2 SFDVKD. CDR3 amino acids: CATSDPIAGGVDTQYF. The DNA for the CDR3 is TGTGCCACCAGTGATCCTATAGCGGGAGGTGTGGATACGCAGTATTTT.

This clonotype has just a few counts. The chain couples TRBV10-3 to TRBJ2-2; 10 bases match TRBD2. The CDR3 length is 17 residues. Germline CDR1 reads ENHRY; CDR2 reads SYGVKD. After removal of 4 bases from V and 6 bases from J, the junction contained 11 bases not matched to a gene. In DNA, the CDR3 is TGTGCCATCAGTGCCGGAGCGGGGGGGCTATCTGCCGGGGAGCTGTTTTTT. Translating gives CAISAGAGGLSAGELFF.

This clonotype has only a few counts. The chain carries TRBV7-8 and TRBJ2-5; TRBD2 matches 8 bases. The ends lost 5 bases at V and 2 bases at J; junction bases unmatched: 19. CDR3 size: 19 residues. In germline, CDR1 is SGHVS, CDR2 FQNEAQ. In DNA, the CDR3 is TGTGCCAGCAGCGTTAGCGAGCGGGAGTGGGTCTGGCGTCAAGAGACCCAGTACTTC. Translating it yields CASSVSEREWVWRQETQYF.